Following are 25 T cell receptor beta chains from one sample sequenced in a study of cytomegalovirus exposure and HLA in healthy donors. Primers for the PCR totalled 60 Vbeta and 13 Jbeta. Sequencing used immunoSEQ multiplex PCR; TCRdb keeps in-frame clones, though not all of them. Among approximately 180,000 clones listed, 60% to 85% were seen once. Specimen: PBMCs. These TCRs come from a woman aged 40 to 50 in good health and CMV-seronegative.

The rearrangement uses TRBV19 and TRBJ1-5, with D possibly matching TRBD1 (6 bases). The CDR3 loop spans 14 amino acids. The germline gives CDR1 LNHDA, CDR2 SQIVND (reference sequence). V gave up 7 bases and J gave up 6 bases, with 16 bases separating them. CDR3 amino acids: CASTLTGFGQPQHF. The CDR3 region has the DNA TGTGCCAGTACCTTGACAGGATTTGGTCAGCCCCAGCATTTT.

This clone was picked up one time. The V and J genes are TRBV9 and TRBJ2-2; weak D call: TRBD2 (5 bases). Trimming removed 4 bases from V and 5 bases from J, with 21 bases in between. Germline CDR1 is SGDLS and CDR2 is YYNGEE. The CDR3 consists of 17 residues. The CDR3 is CASSPRLGAPGTGELFF. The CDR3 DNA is TGTGCCAGCAGCCCCCGATTGGGCGCCCCGGGGACCGGGGAGCTGTTTTTT.

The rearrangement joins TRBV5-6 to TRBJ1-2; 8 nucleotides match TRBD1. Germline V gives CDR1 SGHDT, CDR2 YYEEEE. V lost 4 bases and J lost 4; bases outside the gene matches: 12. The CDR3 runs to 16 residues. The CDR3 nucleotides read TGTGCCAGCAGCCCGGGACAGGTTTTTTTGGGCTATGGCTACACCTTC. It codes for CASSPGQVFLGYGYTF. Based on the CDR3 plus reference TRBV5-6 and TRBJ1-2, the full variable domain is DAGVTQSPTHLIKTRGQQVTLRCSPKSGHDTVSWYQQALGQGPQFIFQYYEEEERQRGNFPDRFSGHQFPNYSSELNVNALLLGDSALYLCASSPGQVFLGYGYTFGSGTRLTVV.

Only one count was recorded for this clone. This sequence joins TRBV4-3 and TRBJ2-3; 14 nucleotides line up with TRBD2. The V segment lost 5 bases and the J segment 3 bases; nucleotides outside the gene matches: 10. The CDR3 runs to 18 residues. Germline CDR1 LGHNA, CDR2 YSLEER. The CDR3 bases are TGCGCCAGCAGCAGCCGACTAGCGGGAGGGCCGGGGACAGATACGCAGTATTTT. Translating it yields CASSSRLAGGPGTDTQYF.

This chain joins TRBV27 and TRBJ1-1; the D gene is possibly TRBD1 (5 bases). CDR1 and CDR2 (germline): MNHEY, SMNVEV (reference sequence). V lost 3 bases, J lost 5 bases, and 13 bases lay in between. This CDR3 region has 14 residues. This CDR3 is CASSFLPRGTEAFF. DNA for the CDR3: TGTGCCAGCAGTTTCCTCCCTCGGGGGACTGAAGCTTTCTTT.

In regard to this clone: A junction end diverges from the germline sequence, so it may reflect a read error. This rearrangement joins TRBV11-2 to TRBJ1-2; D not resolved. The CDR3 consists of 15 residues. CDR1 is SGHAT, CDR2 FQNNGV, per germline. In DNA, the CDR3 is TGTGCCAGCACCTTAGTAGGAAAAAGAGGCTATGGCTACACCTTC. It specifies CASTLVGKRGYGYTF.

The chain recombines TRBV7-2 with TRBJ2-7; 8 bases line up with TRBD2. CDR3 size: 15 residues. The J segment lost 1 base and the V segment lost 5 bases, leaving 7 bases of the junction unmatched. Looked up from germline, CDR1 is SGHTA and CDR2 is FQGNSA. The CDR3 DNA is TGTGCCAGCAGCCTGACTAGCGCCCGTTCCTACGAGCAGTACTTC. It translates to CASSLTSARSYEQYF.

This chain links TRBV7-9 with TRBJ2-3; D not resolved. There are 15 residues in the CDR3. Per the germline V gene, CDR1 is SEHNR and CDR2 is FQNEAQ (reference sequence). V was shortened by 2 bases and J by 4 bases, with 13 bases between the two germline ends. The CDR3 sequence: CASSLQVDLPDTQYF. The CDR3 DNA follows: TGTGCCAGCAGCTTACAGGTAGACCTACCAGATACGCAGTATTTT.

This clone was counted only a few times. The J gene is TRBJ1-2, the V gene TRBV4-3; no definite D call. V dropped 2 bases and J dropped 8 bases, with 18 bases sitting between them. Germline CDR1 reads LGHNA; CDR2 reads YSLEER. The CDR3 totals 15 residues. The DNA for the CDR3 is TGCGCCAGCAGCCAAATTCCCCCACCATCCGGGGGCTACACCTTC. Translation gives CASSQIPPPSGGYTF.

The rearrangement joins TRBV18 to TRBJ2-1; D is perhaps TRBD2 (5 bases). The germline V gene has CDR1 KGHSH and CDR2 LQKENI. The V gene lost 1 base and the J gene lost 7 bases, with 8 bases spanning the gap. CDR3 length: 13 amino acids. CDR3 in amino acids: CASSPRSGNEQFF. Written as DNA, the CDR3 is TGTGCCAGCTCACCACGAAGCGGAAATGAGCAGTTCTTC.

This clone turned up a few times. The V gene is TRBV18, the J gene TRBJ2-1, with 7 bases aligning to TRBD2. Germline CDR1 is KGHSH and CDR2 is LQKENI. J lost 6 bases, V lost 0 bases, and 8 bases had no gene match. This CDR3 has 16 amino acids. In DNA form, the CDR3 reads TGTGCCAGCTCACCACCTGGACTAGGTGGGGGCAATGAGCAGTTCTTC. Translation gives CASSPPGLGGGNEQFF.

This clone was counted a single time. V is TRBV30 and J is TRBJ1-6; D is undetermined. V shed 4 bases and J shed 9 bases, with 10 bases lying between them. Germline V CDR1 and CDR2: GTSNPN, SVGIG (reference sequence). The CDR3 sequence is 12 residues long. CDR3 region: CAWTIGSSPLHF. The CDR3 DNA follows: TGTGCCTGGACTATAGGGAGTTCACCCCTCCACTTT. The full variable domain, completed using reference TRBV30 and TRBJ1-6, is SQTIHQWPATLVQPVGSPLSLECTVEGTSNPNLYWYRQAAGRGLQLLFYSVGIGQISSEVPQNLSASRPQDRQFILSSKKLLLSDSGFYLCAWTIGSSPLHFGNGTRLTVT.

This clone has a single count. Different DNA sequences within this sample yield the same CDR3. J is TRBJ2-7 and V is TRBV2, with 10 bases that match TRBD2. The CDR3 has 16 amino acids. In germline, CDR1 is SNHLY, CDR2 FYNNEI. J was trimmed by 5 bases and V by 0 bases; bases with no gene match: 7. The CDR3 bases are TGTGCCAGCAGTGAAGCGCTTGAGCTAGCGGGAGACGAGCAGTACGTC. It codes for CASSEALELAGDEQYV.

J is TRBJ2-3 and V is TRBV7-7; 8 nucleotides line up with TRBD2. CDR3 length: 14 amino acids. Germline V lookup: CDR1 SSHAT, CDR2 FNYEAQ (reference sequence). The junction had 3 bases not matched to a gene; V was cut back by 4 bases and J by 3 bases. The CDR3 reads CASSSGLETDTQYF. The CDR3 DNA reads TGTGCCAGCAGCTCGGGACTAGAGACAGATACGCAGTATTTT.

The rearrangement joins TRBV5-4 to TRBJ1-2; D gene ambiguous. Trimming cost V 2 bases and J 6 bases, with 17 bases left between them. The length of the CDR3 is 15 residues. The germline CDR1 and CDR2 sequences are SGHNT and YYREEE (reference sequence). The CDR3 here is CASSFLEQPSHGYTF. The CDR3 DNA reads TGTGCCAGCAGCTTTCTTGAACAGCCTTCACATGGCTACACCTTC.

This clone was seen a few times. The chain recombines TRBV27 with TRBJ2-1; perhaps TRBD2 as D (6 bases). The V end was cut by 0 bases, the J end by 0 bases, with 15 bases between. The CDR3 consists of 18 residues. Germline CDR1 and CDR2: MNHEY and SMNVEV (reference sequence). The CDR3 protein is CASSLSNSGVYSYNEQFF. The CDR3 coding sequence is TGTGCCAGCAGTTTATCTAACTCGGGGGTATACTCCTACAATGAGCAGTTCTTC.

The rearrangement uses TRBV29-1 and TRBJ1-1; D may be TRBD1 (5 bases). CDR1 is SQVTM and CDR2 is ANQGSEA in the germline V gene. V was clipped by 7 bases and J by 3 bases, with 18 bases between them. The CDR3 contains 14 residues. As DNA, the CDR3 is TGCAGCGCCCCCCGGGACGGGGAGGACACTGAAGCTTTCTTT. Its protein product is CSAPRDGEDTEAFF. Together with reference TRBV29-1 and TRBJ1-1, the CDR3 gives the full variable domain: SAVISQKPSRDICQRGTSLTIQCQVDSQVTMMFWYRQQPGQSLTLIATANQGSEATYESGFVIDKFPISRPNLTFSTLTVSNMSPEDSSIYLCSAPRDGEDTEAFFGQGTRLTVV.

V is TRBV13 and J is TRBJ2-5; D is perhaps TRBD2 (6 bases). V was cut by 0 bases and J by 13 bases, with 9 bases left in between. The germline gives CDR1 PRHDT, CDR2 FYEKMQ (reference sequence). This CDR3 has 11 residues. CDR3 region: CASSLGGRWYF. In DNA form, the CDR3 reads TGTGCCAGCAGCTTAGGCGGGAGATGGTACTTC. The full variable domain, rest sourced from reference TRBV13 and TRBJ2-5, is AAGVIQSPRHLIKEKRETATLKCYPIPRHDTVYWYQQGPGQDPQFLISFYEKMQSDKGSIPDRFSAQQFSDYHSELNMSSLELGDSALYFCASSLGGRWYFGPGTRLLVL.

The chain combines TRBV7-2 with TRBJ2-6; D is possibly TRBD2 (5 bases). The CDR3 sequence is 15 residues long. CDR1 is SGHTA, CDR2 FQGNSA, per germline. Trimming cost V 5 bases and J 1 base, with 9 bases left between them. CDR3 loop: CASSPDLSGANVLTF. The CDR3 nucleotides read TGTGCCAGCAGCCCGGACTTGTCTGGGGCCAACGTCCTGACTTTC.

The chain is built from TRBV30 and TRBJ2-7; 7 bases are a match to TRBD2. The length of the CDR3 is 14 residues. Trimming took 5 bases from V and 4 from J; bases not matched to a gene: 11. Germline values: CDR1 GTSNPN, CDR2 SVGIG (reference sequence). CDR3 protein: CAWAGAGTGYEQYF. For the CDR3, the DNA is TGTGCCTGGGCGGGAGCGGGAACCGGATACGAGCAGTACTTC.

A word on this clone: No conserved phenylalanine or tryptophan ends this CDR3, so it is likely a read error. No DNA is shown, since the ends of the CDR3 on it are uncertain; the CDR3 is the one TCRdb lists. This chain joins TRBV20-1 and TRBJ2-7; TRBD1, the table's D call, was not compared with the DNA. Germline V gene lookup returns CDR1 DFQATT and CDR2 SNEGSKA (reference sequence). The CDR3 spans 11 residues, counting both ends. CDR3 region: CSASDGQGAQI.

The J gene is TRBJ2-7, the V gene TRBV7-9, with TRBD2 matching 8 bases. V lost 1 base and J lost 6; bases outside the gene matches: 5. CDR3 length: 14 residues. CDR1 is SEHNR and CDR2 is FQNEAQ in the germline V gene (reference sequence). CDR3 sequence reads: CASSLGTSLAEQYV. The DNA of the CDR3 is TGTGCCAGCAGCTTAGGGACTAGCCTAGCCGAGCAGTACGTC.

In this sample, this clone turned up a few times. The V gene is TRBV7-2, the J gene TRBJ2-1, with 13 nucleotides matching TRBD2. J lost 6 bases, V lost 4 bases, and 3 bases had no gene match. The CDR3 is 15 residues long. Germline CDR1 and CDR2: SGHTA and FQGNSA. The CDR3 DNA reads TGTGCCAGCAGCTCCACTAGCGGGAGGGCCAATGAGCAGTTCTTC. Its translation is CASSSTSGRANEQFF.

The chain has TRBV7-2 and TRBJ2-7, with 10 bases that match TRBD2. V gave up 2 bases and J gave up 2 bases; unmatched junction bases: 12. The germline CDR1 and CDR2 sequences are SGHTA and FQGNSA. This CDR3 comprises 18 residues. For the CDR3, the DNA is TGTGCCAGCAGCTTAAGGACAGCGAGCGGGAGGGCACCCTACGAGCAGTACTTC. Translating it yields CASSLRTASGRAPYEQYF.

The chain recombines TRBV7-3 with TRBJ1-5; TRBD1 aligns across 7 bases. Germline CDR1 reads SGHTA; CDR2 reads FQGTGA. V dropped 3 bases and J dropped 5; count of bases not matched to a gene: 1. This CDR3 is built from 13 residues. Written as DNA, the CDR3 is TGTGCCAGCAGCTTTGACAGGGATCAGCCCCAGCATTTT. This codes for CASSFDRDQPQHF.